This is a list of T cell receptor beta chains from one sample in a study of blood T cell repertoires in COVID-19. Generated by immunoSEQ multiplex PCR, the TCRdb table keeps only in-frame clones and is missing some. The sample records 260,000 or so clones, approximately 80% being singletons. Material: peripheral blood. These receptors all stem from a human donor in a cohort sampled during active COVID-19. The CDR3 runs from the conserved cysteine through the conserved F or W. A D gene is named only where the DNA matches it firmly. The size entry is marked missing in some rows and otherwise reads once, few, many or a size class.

cdr3_aa: CASSFQGKDEQYF
cdr3_nt: TGTGCCAGCAGTTTCCAGGGCAAGGACGAGCAGTACTTC
v_call: TRBV2
d_call: NA
clone_size: NA
j_call: TRBJ2-7

cdr3_aa: CASSLRGQGGQPQHF
cdr3_nt: TGTGCCAGCAGCTTAAGAGGGCAGGGGGGACAGCCCCAGCATTTT
v_call: TRBV11-2
d_call: TRBD1
clone_size: NA
j_call: TRBJ1-5

cdr3_aa: CASSLVDFTGHGYTF
cdr3_nt: TGTGCCAGCAGTTTGGTTGACTTCACCGGCCATGGCTACACCTTC
v_call: TRBV28
d_call: NA
clone_size: NA
j_call: TRBJ1-2

cdr3_aa: CASSSRPEGPYGYTF
cdr3_nt: TGTGCCAGCAGCTCCCGACCGGAGGGCCCTTATGGCTACACCTTC
v_call: TRBV7-6
d_call: NA
clone_size: NA
j_call: TRBJ1-2

cdr3_aa: CASSQGTDTNYGYTF
cdr3_nt: TGCGCCAGCAGCCAAGGGACAGACACTAACTATGGCTACACCTTC
v_call: TRBV4-1
d_call: NA
clone_size: NA
j_call: TRBJ1-2

cdr3_aa: CATKLSTGSYYGYTF
cdr3_nt: TGTGCCACCAAGCTATCGACCGGGAGTTACTATGGCTACACCTTC
v_call: TRBV6-5
d_call: NA
clone_size: few
j_call: TRBJ1-2

cdr3_aa: CASSVEPTGRHEQYF
cdr3_nt: TGTGCCAGCAGTGTTGAACCGACAGGGAGGCACGAGCAGTACTTC
v_call: TRBV6-4
d_call: NA
clone_size: NA
j_call: TRBJ2-7

cdr3_aa: CASSQDGGFRTEAFF
cdr3_nt: TGTGCCAGCAGCCAAGATGGGGGGTTTCGCACTGAAGCTTTCTTT
v_call: TRBV3-1/TRBV3-2
d_call: NA
clone_size: NA
j_call: TRBJ1-1

cdr3_aa: CASRKDRRGDTQYF
cdr3_nt: TGTGCCAGCAGGAAGGACAGGCGGGGAGATACGCAGTATTTT
v_call: TRBV5-6
d_call: NA
clone_size: once
j_call: TRBJ2-3

cdr3_aa: CAPRGSGRINTGELFF
cdr3_nt: TGTGCCCCCCGGGGTAGCGGGAGGATTAACACCGGGGAGCTGTTTTTT
v_call: TRBV24-1
d_call: TRBD2
clone_size: NA
j_call: TRBJ2-2

cdr3_aa: CASSLTGREGSNQPQHF
cdr3_nt: TGTGCCAGCAGCTTGACAGGGAGAGAGGGTAGCAATCAGCCCCAGCATTTT
v_call: TRBV7-6
d_call: TRBD1
clone_size: NA
j_call: TRBJ1-5

cdr3_aa: CASSDRVGGNQPQHF
cdr3_nt: TGTGCCAGCAGCGACAGGGTAGGAGGTAATCAGCCCCAGCATTTT
v_call: TRBV7-2
d_call: TRBD1
clone_size: few
j_call: TRBJ1-5

cdr3_aa: CASSELPGASTDTQYF
cdr3_nt: TGTGCCAGCAGTGAATTGCCAGGGGCTAGCACAGATACGCAGTATTTT
v_call: TRBV2
d_call: NA
clone_size: NA
j_call: TRBJ2-3

cdr3_aa: CASSLDGGHPKETQYF
cdr3_nt: TGTGCCAGCAGCTTAGACGGGGGGCACCCTAAGGAGACCCAGTACTTC
v_call: TRBV11-3
d_call: NA
clone_size: NA
j_call: TRBJ2-5

cdr3_aa: CASSVGPGTNTGELFF
cdr3_nt: TGTGCCAGCAGCGTAGGGCCAGGAACGAACACCGGGGAGCTGTTTTTT
v_call: TRBV9
d_call: NA
clone_size: NA
j_call: TRBJ2-2

cdr3_aa: CATGPRIPSGANVLTF
cdr3_nt: TGTGCCACCGGGCCCCGCATACCCTCTGGGGCCAACGTCCTGACTTTC
v_call: TRBV15
d_call: NA
clone_size: NA
j_call: TRBJ2-6

cdr3_aa: CASSSTGGDTQYF
cdr3_nt: TGTGCCAGCAGCTCGACAGGGGGAGATACGCAGTATTTT
v_call: TRBV5-4
d_call: TRBD1
clone_size: NA
j_call: TRBJ2-3

cdr3_aa: CASSSGTGGSYEQYF
cdr3_nt: TGTGCCAGCAGCTCCGGGACAGGGGGTTCCTACGAGCAGTACTTC
v_call: TRBV6-5
d_call: TRBD1
clone_size: NA
j_call: TRBJ2-7

cdr3_aa: CASSISPPNLNGELFF
cdr3_nt: TGTGCCAGCAGTATATCCCCACCGAACCTAAACGGGGAGCTGTTTTTT
v_call: TRBV28
d_call: NA
clone_size: few
j_call: TRBJ2-2

cdr3_aa: CASSPIKGTGGDEQFF
cdr3_nt: TGTGCCAGCAGCCCGATTAAGGGGACAGGGGGCGATGAGCAGTTCTTC
v_call: TRBV9
d_call: TRBD1
clone_size: many
j_call: TRBJ2-1

cdr3_aa: CATRTGGLETQYF
cdr3_nt: TGTGCCACCAGGACAGGGGGCTTAGAGACCCAGTACTTC
v_call: TRBV28
d_call: TRBD1
clone_size: NA
j_call: TRBJ2-5

cdr3_aa: CASSPGLPTYEQYF
cdr3_nt: TGTGCCAGCAGTCCGGGACTTCCTACCTACGAGCAGTACTTC
v_call: TRBV6-5
d_call: NA
clone_size: few
j_call: TRBJ2-7

cdr3_aa: CASRPEAGDTDTQYF
cdr3_nt: TGTGCCAGCAGGCCCGAAGCGGGCGATACAGATACGCAGTATTTT
v_call: TRBV5-4
d_call: NA
clone_size: NA
j_call: TRBJ2-3

cdr3_aa: CATSEQANYGYTF
cdr3_nt: TGTGCCACCAGTGAACAGGCGAACTATGGCTACACCTTC
v_call: TRBV24-1
d_call: NA
clone_size: NA
j_call: TRBJ1-2

cdr3_aa: CASSPLRNSLGYGYTF
cdr3_nt: TGTGCCAGCAGTCCTCTGCGGAACTCTTTAGGCTATGGCTACACCTTC
v_call: TRBV27
d_call: NA
clone_size: NA
j_call: TRBJ1-2

cdr3_aa: CASSQDFHGGNQPQHF
cdr3_nt: TGTGCCAGCAGCCAAGATTTCCACGGAGGCAATCAGCCCCAGCATTTT
v_call: TRBV3-1/TRBV3-2
d_call: NA
clone_size: few
j_call: TRBJ1-5

cdr3_aa: CASSQDPGIHGEQFF
cdr3_nt: TGTGCCAGCAGCCAAGATCCGGGGATCCATGGTGAGCAGTTCTTC
v_call: TRBV3-1/TRBV3-2
d_call: NA
clone_size: NA
j_call: TRBJ2-1

cdr3_aa: CASSKQAYYGYTF
cdr3_nt: TGTGCCAGTAGCAAACAGGCATACTATGGCTACACCTTC
v_call: TRBV19
d_call: NA
clone_size: NA
j_call: TRBJ1-2

cdr3_aa: CASSPSGGRNEQFF
cdr3_nt: TGCGCCAGCAGCCCAAGCGGGGGCCGCAATGAGCAGTTCTTC
v_call: TRBV5-1
d_call: TRBD2
clone_size: NA
j_call: TRBJ2-1

cdr3_aa: CASSDSGGGSPLHF
cdr3_nt: TGTGCCAGCAGTGACTCGGGTGGGGGGTCACCCCTCCACTTT
v_call: TRBV6-4
d_call: NA
clone_size: few
j_call: TRBJ1-6

cdr3_aa: CASSLPGRGGYQETQYF
cdr3_nt: TGTGCCAGCAGCTTACCAGGCCGGGGTGGTTACCAAGAGACCCAGTACTTC
v_call: TRBV5-4
d_call: NA
clone_size: NA
j_call: TRBJ2-5

cdr3_aa: CASIPGTTNFNEQFF
cdr3_nt: TGCGCCAGCATACCCGGGACTACCAATTTTAATGAGCAGTTCTTC
v_call: TRBV5-1
d_call: TRBD2
clone_size: once
j_call: TRBJ2-1

cdr3_aa: CATSDFLRTGVFF
cdr3_nt: TGTGCCACCAGTGATTTCCTTCGGACAGGAGTGTTCTTC
v_call: TRBV24-1
d_call: TRBD1
clone_size: once
j_call: TRBJ2-1

cdr3_aa: CASSLAGPTFQGGGNYGYTF
cdr3_nt: TGTGCCAGCAGCTTAGCCGGTCCAACCTTCCAGGGAGGTGGAAACTATGGCTACACCTTC
v_call: TRBV7-3
d_call: NA
clone_size: NA
j_call: TRBJ1-2

cdr3_aa: CASTRASGDYEQYF
cdr3_nt: TGTGCCAGCACGAGGGCTAGCGGAGACTACGAGCAGTACTTC
v_call: TRBV2
d_call: TRBD2
clone_size: NA
j_call: TRBJ2-7

cdr3_aa: CASSSRYRDKTNEKLFF
cdr3_nt: TGTGCCAGCAGCTCAAGGTATCGGGACAAGACTAATGAAAAACTGTTTTTT
v_call: TRBV3-1/TRBV3-2
d_call: NA
clone_size: NA
j_call: TRBJ1-4

cdr3_aa: CASSEWYRGATNEKLFF
cdr3_nt: TGTGCCAGCAGTGAATGGTACAGGGGAGCAACTAATGAAAAACTGTTTTTT
v_call: TRBV6-1
d_call: TRBD1
clone_size: NA
j_call: TRBJ1-4

cdr3_aa: CASSPVGTIPVGGELFF
cdr3_nt: TGTGCCAGCAGTCCCGTCGGTACCATCCCGGTTGGCGGGGAGCTGTTTTTT
v_call: TRBV6-6
d_call: NA
clone_size: NA
j_call: TRBJ2-2

cdr3_aa: CASSLSGGPPLHF
cdr3_nt: TGCGCCAGCAGCTTGTCTGGGGGCCCACCCCTCCACTTT
v_call: TRBV5-1
d_call: NA
clone_size: NA
j_call: TRBJ1-6

cdr3_aa: CSVDSGGHNEQFF
cdr3_nt: TGCAGCGTTGACAGCGGGGGCCACAATGAGCAGTTCTTC
v_call: TRBV29-1
d_call: TRBD2
clone_size: NA
j_call: TRBJ2-1

cdr3_aa: CASSVLAGGTVSYNEQFF
cdr3_nt: TGTGCCAGCAGCGTCCTAGCGGGGGGGACCGTCTCCTACAATGAGCAGTTCTTC
v_call: TRBV9
d_call: TRBD2
clone_size: once
j_call: TRBJ2-1